Listed here is a single TCR beta chain. Someone with COVID-19 had been met by exposed participants within 2 weeks before study entry. The sample belongs to a study of blood T cell repertoires in COVID-19. Study context: Both acute and convalescent COVID-19 samples were obtained from the United States, Italy and Spain.

Per the original data handling: Estimation of nucleated cell counts was performed using reference gene primer amplification. Measured with immunoSEQ multiplex PCR; TCRdb has only the in-frame clones, and not every one. From that table come the V and J calls and clone size; the DNA was used to work out D and trimming. Among about 250,000 clones listed, 70% to 90% were seen once. V lost 2 bases and J lost 2, with 9 bases in between. The V gene's germline CDR1 is SGHVS and CDR2 FQNEAQ. The length of the CDR3 is 14 residues. This chain uses TRBV7-8 with TRBJ1-1; perhaps TRBD1 as D (5 bases). Input material: PBMCs or T cells enriched from blood (not recorded which). The source of this sequence is a woman between 50 and 59 years old who had been exposed to COVID-19. Written as DNA, the CDR3 is TGTGCCAGCAGCTTAACCGGGGGAAACACTGAAGCTTTCTTT. It specifies CASSLTGGNTEAFF.